A selection of T cell receptor beta chains follows, all from one sample in a study of blood T cell repertoires in COVID-19. Produced via immunoSEQ multiplex PCR; TCRdb's table is partial and in-frame only. Here the sample spans 190,000 or so clones, around 87% being singletons. The sequenced sample consisted of peripheral blood. The receptors stem from a man aged 40-55 years with active or convalescent COVID-19. The CDR3 runs from the conserved cysteine through the conserved F or W. The D gene is left open where the match is weak. Clone size is stated in some rows and not others, as once, few, many or a class when expanded.

- TRBJ2-7 - TRBV5-1 11 TGCGCCAGCAAATCGGAGCTCGAGCAGTACTTC CASKSELEQYF
TRBD1 TRBJ1-6 - TRBV3-1/TRBV3-2 14 TGTGCCAGCAGCTGGACAGGGGGTGTTTCACCCCTCCACTTT CASSWTGGVSPLHF
TRBD1 TRBJ2-1 - TRBV7-9 17 TGTGCCAGCAGCTTGTTCACCGGGACAGGACTCTACAATGAGCAGTTCTTC CASSLFTGTGLYNEQFF
TRBD1 TRBJ2-6 - TRBV19 20 TGTGCCAGTAGTATTGGCCCGGGACAGGGTGGCTTTACCGGGGCCAACGTCCTGACTTTC CASSIGPGQGGFTGANVLTF
TRBD2 TRBJ2-1 - TRBV4-2 15 TGTGCCAGCAGCCAAGAGGCCGGGGGGTACAATGAGCAGTTCTTC CASSQEAGGYNEQFF
TRBD1 TRBJ1-2 - TRBV18 14 TGTGCCAGCTCACCTCAGGGGGCATGGGTTGGCTACACCTTC CASSPQGAWVGYTF
TRBD2 TRBJ2-1 - TRBV5-4 17 TGTGCCAGCAGCTTGAAGGTGTCTAGCGGGGGAGACAATGAGCAGTTCTTC CASSLKVSSGGDNEQFF
TRBD1 TRBJ1-6 few TRBV4-1 14 TGCGCCAGCAGCCCGACCGGGACAGGTAGACCCCTCCACTTT CASSPTGTGRPLHF
- TRBJ1-3 few TRBV11-2 14 TGTGCCAGCAGCCCCAGCGTGGGTGGAAACACCATATATTTT CASSPSVGGNTIYF
- TRBJ2-7 - TRBV4-1 14 TGCGCCAGCAGCCCAGCCGGGACAACCTACGAGCAGTACTTC CASSPAGTTYEQYF
TRBD2 TRBJ2-5 - TRBV7-2 16 TGTGCCAGCAGCTCGTCCGGGGGGGCCCGGTATGAGACCCAGTACTTC CASSSSGGARYETQYF
- TRBJ2-5 once TRBV5-8 14 TGTGCCAGCAGCTTGTTTTCCGGGGGAGAGACCCAGTACTTC CASSLFSGGETQYF
TRBD2 TRBJ2-3 once TRBV19 15 TGTGCCAGTAGTATTATCGGGGGGAGCACAGATACGCAGTATTTT CASSIIGGSTDTQYF
TRBD1 TRBJ1-3 - TRBV15 15 TGTGCCACCAGCAGTGACAGGGCCCAAGGAAACACCATATATTTT CATSSDRAQGNTIYF
TRBD1 TRBJ2-3 - TRBV19 15 TGTGCCAGTAGTAGGTTAGGACAGGGGACAGATACGCAGTATTTT CASSRLGQGTDTQYF
TRBD2 TRBJ2-2 - TRBV27 18 TGTGCCAGCAGTTTATCGACTAGCGGGGGGGTACCCACCGGGGAGCTGTTTTTT CASSLSTSGGVPTGELFF
- TRBJ2-7 - TRBV2 13 TGTGCCAGCAGTGGGGACTTGGCGGCTGAGCAGTACTTC CASSGDLAAEQYF
- TRBJ1-6 - TRBV5-5 15 TGTGCCAGCAGCCCCGGGAGCTCCTATAATTCACCCCTCCACTTT CASSPGSSYNSPLHF
TRBD2 TRBJ2-3 - TRBV29-1 14 TGCAGCGTTGACGAGACTAGCGGCACAGATACGCAGTATTTT CSVDETSGTDTQYF
- TRBJ1-2 - TRBV12-3/TRBV12-4 12 TGTGCCAGCAGTTTAAGGGGAAATGGCTACACCTTC CASSLRGNGYTF
TRBD1 TRBJ1-2 - TRBV19 14 TGTGCCAGTAGAGGACAGGGGCTTGACTATGGCTACACCTTC CASRGQGLDYGYTF
- TRBJ2-3 - TRBV11-3 13 TGTGCCAGCAGCTTCGGGGGATCAGATACGCAGTATTTT CASSFGGSDTQYF
TRBD2 TRBJ2-3 - TRBV30 13 TGTGCCTGGGGCGGGGGGGGCACAGATACGCAGTATTTT CAWGGGGTDTQYF
- TRBJ2-1 - TRBV27 13 TGTGCCAGCAAAGGGAGCTCCTACAATGAGCAGTTCTTC CASKGSSYNEQFF
TRBD2 TRBJ2-7 - TRBV2 11 TGTGCCAGGAGCGGGGGCTACGAGCAGTACTTC CARSGGYEQYF
- TRBJ1-4 - TRBV24-1 15 TGTGCCACCAGTGATCCATCTGGCAATAATGAAAAACTGTTTTTT CATSDPSGNNEKLFF
- TRBJ1-1 few TRBV19 15 TGTGCCAGTAGTATAATAGGAGGGGTGAACACTGAAGCTTTCTTT CASSIIGGVNTEAFF
- TRBJ1-5 - TRBV4-1 16 TGCGCCAGCAGCCAAGGGGGGCGGAGAGGCAATCAGCCCCAGCATTTT CASSQGGRRGNQPQHF
TRBD1 TRBJ1-2 - TRBV5-1 15 TGCGCCAGCAGCTTGGGACCAGGGGGCACGGGTGGCTACACCTTC CASSLGPGGTGGYTF
TRBD1 TRBJ2-7 - TRBV25-1 17 TGTGCCAGCAGTGCCTCCTTAGGGGCAGGGGGCCTCTACGAGCAGTACTTC CASSASLGAGGLYEQYF
- TRBJ1-2 - TRBV2 12 TGTGCCAGCAGCGGAGGGAACTATGGCTACACCTTC CASSGGNYGYTF